The 9 T cell receptor beta chains in this list originate from one sample, sequenced in a study of blood T cell repertoires in COVID-19 (TCRdb year 2020). The method was the immunoSEQ multiplex PCR assay. Entries here come from immuneACCESS through TCRdb and include only in-frame sequences with V and J called. Some clones fail to appear in such tables; in the studies checked, an unresolved V gene covers under half of the shortfall, and the cause of the remainder is unknown. The sample records around 150,000 clones, over 80% of which are singletons. Around 5.1% of the sample rests with the top ten. Specimen: PBMCs or T cells enriched from blood (not recorded which). The receptors originated from a man in his 70s who had been exposed to COVID-19.

This clone was observed a single time. The chain combines TRBV7-9 with TRBJ1-2; a possible D gene is TRBD1 (5 bases). This CDR3 has 12 amino acids. V lost 4 bases, J lost 7 bases, and 10 bases lay in between. CDR1 is SEHNR, CDR2 FQNEAQ, per germline (reference sequence). CDR3 DNA sequence: TGTGCCAGCAGCTCTGGAGGGACTGGCTACACCTTC. It translates to CASSSGGTGYTF.

The chain is built from TRBV6-1 and TRBJ2-5, with D possibly matching TRBD1 (5 bases). The CDR3 spans 14 residues. Looked up from germline, CDR1 is MNHNS and CDR2 is SASEGT. Trimming removed 1 base from V and 2 bases from J, with 8 bases in between. Written as DNA, the CDR3 is TGTGCCAGCAGTGAAGGGGCAGGGCAAGAGACCCAGTACTTC. Its protein is CASSEGAGQETQYF.

The chain couples TRBV11-3 to TRBJ2-2; 9 nucleotides match TRBD2. This CDR3 contains 17 residues. After removal of 5 bases from V and 4 bases from J, the junction contained 11 bases not matched to a gene. CDR1 is SGHNT, CDR2 YENEEA, per germline. The CDR3 region is CASSLGLAGDSTGELFF. The CDR3 bases are TGTGCCAGCAGCCTGGGGTTAGCGGGGGACAGCACCGGGGAGCTGTTTTTT.

About this clone: Other DNA sequences in this sample translate to the same CDR3. This chain uses TRBV4-1 with TRBJ1-2; no reliable D call. The CDR3 totals 12 residues. In germline, CDR1 is MGHRA, CDR2 YSYEKL. The V and J ends lost 0 bases and 8 bases respectively, with 7 bases between them. Here the CDR3 DNA reads TGCGCCAGCAGCCAAGATGTTAGAGGCTACACCTTC. It codes for CASSQDVRGYTF.

This chain uses TRBV11-2 with TRBJ1-1; possible D gene TRBD1, 5 bases. Germline-derived CDR1 and CDR2 are SGHAT and FQNNGV. The CDR3 spans 13 residues. Trimming removed 4 bases from V and 1 base from J, with 7 bases in between. The CDR3 nucleotides read TGTGCCAGCAGCTATACAGGGAACACTGAAGCTTTCTTT. This gives the protein CASSYTGNTEAFF.

CDR3 bases: TGTGCCAGTAGTATAGGAAGCGGTATCCCGCAGTTCTTC. This encodes CASSIGSGIPQFF. V gene TRBV19 combines with J gene TRBJ2-1, with D maybe TRBD2 (5 bases). Looked up from germline, CDR1 is LNHDA and CDR2 is SQIVND (reference sequence). V was pared by 1 base and J by 12 bases, with 13 bases between. The CDR3 runs 13 residues.

This chain uses TRBV10-1 with TRBJ1-1; D not resolved. The germline CDR1 and CDR2 sequences are WNHNN and SYGVQD (reference sequence). The CDR3 is made up of 12 amino acids. V was clipped by 7 bases and J by 4 bases, with 10 bases between them. The CDR3 reads CASTVAGTEAFF. CDR3 DNA sequence: TGCGCCAGCACAGTGGCGGGCACTGAAGCTTTCTTT.

This clone was seen a handful of times. This chain connects TRBV5-6 to TRBJ1-2; 11 positions agree with TRBD1. Unmatched junction bases numbered 16, after V lost 4 bases and J lost 8 bases. Per germline, CDR1 SGHDT and CDR2 YYEEEE. The CDR3 totals 17 residues. The CDR3 DNA sequence: TGTGCCAGCAGCAAATGGGACAGGGGGTTGATGGACGTCGGCTACACCTTC. It specifies CASSKWDRGLMDVGYTF. The complete variable domain, with remaining parts taken from reference TRBV5-6 and TRBJ1-2, reads DAGVTQSPTHLIKTRGQQVTLRCSPKSGHDTVSWYQQALGQGPQFIFQYYEEEERQRGNFPDRFSGHQFPNYSSELNVNALLLGDSALYLCASSKWDRGLMDVGYTFGSGTRLTVV.

The chain combines TRBV14 with TRBJ1-1; D gene ambiguous. Germline lookup yields CDR1 SGHDN and CDR2 FVKESK. The CDR3 is made up of 15 amino acids. Trimming left V 4 bases short and J 11 bases short, with 23 bases between. The CDR3 DNA is TGTGCCAGCAGCCCTTTTCTGAGTGGGTCCGGGTCGGCTTTCTTT. Translation gives CASSPFLSGSGSAFF.